The 8 T cell receptor beta chains listed next were all sequenced from one sample in a study of T-cell memory formation after mild COVID-19. TCRdb reprocessed the 5' RACE reads via MiXCR and lists one record per CDR3 protein. This table holds more than 450,000 distinct CDR3 sequences, around 17% found once. Sequenced sample: PBMCs or a T cell subset sorted from them (not recorded which). These receptors were obtained from an adult woman who had mild COVID-19 (a few samples of this study predate the infection). Cell type and time point are not known.

The chain links TRBV19 to TRBJ2-2; D tentatively fits TRBD1 or TRBD2 (5 bases each). Germline loops: CDR1 LNHDA, CDR2 SQIVND (reference sequence). CDR3 size: 15 residues. V dropped 10 bases and J dropped 2 bases, with 17 bases sitting between them. CDR3 DNA sequence: TGTGCCATCCTTGTCGGGACGGTTAACACCGGGGAGCTGTTTTTT. Amino acids: CAILVGTVNTGELFF.

In its sample, this clonotype was seen a few times. The gene calls are TRBV29-1 and TRBJ2-1; 7 bases align to TRBD2. The V segment lost 1 base and the J segment 10 bases; nucleotides outside the gene matches: 10. The CDR3 totals 14 residues. CDR1 is SQVTM, CDR2 ANQGSEA, per germline. As DNA, the CDR3 is TGCAGCGTTGAAGTCTCGTGGGAGGGTCGAGAGCAGTTCTTC. It codes for CSVEVSWEGREQFF.

This chain links TRBV5-1 with TRBJ2-5; D remains unclear. The V and J ends lost 2 bases and 4 bases respectively, with 6 bases between them. CDR3 length equals 12 residues. Germline CDR1 and CDR2: SGHRS and YFSETQ. This CDR3 is CASSFDVETQYF. The DNA for the CDR3 is TGCGCCAGCAGCTTCGACGTAGAGACCCAGTACTTC.

The CDR3 spells CASSLWASGTGVREQYF. Here the CDR3 DNA reads TGCGCCAGCAGCTTGTGGGCCTCCGGGACAGGGGTTCGCGAGCAGTACTTC. The chain carries TRBV5-1 and TRBJ2-7; 10 positions agree with TRBD1. J lost 6 bases, V lost 1 base, and 13 bases had no gene match. Germline-derived CDR1 and CDR2 are SGHRS and YFSETQ. The CDR3 spans 17 residues.

V and J are TRBV6-1 and TRBJ1-2; D unresolved. Germline V gene data show CDR1 as MNHNS and CDR2 as SASEGT. The germline V and J ends were trimmed by 1 base and 5 bases, with 14 bases remaining between them. The CDR3 length is 15 residues. CDR3 sequence: CASSEGAAGLYGYTF. In DNA, the CDR3 is TGTGCCAGCAGTGAAGGGGCCGCGGGTTTATATGGCTACACCTTC.

This chain connects TRBV11-3 to TRBJ2-1; 7 nucleotides agree with TRBD2. Per germline, CDR1 SGHNT and CDR2 YENEEA. V trimming: 5 bases; J trimming: 4 bases; junction bases outside the gene matches: 11. There are 16 residues in the CDR3. The CDR3 region has the DNA TGTGCCAGCAGCCGCGACCCGGGAGGTTCATACAATGAGCAGTTCTTC. The encoded protein is CASSRDPGGSYNEQFF. Together with reference TRBV11-3 and TRBJ2-1, the CDR3 gives the full variable domain: EAGVVQSPRYKIIEKKQPVAFWCNPISGHNTLYWYLQNLGQGPELLIRYENEEAVDDSQLPKDRFSAERLKGVDSTLKIQPAELGDSAVYLCASSRDPGGSYNEQFFGPGTRLTVL.

The V and J genes are TRBV5-1 and TRBJ1-5; the match to TRBD1 covers 7 bases. This CDR3 has 19 amino acids. Unmatched junction bases numbered 16, after V lost 2 bases and J lost 2 bases. The germline V gene encodes CDR1 SGHRS and CDR2 YFSETQ. This chain's CDR3 is CASSLGDREWEFGNQPQHF. CDR3 bases: TGCGCCAGCAGCTTAGGAGACAGGGAATGGGAGTTCGGCAATCAGCCCCAGCATTTT. The full variable domain, rest sourced from reference TRBV5-1 and TRBJ1-5, is KAGVTQTPRYLIKTRGQQVTLSCSPISGHRSVSWYQQTPGQGLQFLFEYFSETQRNKGNFPGRFSGRQFSNSRSEMNVSTLELGDSALYLCASSLGDREWEFGNQPQHFGDGTRLSIL.

This chain links TRBV6-1 with TRBJ1-1; D is possibly TRBD1 (5 bases). CDR3 length: 13 amino acids. V lost 7 bases and J 6 bases, leaving 15 bases between the germline ends. CDR1 MNHNS and CDR2 SASEGT come from the germline V gene. The CDR3 region is CASTRNRGPEAFF. CDR3 nucleotides: TGTGCCAGCACTCGGAACCGGGGCCCTGAAGCTTTCTTT.